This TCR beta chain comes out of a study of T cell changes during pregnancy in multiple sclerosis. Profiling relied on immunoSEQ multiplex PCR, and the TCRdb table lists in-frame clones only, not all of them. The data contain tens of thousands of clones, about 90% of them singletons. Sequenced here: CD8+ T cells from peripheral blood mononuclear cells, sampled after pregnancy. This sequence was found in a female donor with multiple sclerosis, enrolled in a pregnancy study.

DNA for the CDR3: TGTGCCAGCAGCTATACTAGTTCCGAGCAGTACTTC. Its translation: CASSYTSSEQYF. The chain combines TRBV7-8 with TRBJ2-7; tentatively, D is TRBD2 (5 bases). Looked up from germline, CDR1 is SGHVS and CDR2 is FQNEAQ. This CDR3 is 12 amino acids long. V shed 4 bases and J shed 6 bases, with 10 bases lying between them. The whole variable domain, filled in from reference TRBV7-8 and TRBJ2-7, reads GAGVSQSPRYKVAKRGQDVALRCDPISGHVSLFWYQQALGQGPEFLTYFQNEAQLDKSGLPSDRFFAERPEGSVSTLKIQRTQQEDSAVYLCASSYTSSEQYFGPGTRLTVT.